Following are 9 T cell receptor beta chains from one sample sequenced in a study of cytomegalovirus exposure and HLA in healthy donors. Primers: 60 Vbeta forward and 13 Jbeta reverse. The protocol was immunoSEQ multiplex PCR, while the TCRdb copy is restricted to in-frame clones and leaves out a portion. Of 140,000 to 150,000 clones in the sample, 9.7% are singletons; the top ten hold 1.8%. Sequences were obtained from PBMCs. Receptors originate from a man in his fifties or sixties in good health and CMV-seronegative.

This clone was counted only a few times. V usage is TRBV30 and J usage is TRBJ1-6; D may be TRBD1 (5 bases). Trimming removed 0 bases at V and 3 bases at J, with 12 bases between. Germline V gene lookup returns CDR1 GTSNPN and CDR2 SVGIG (reference sequence). The CDR3 totals 16 residues. The CDR3 spells CAWSVERQLYNSPLHF. The CDR3 DNA follows: TGTGCCTGGAGTGTAGAGCGACAGCTCTATAATTCACCCCTCCACTTT.

In regard to this clone: This specimen includes other DNA sequences encoding the same CDR3. V usage is TRBV9 and J usage is TRBJ2-1; a weak D match, TRBD2 (6 bases). The CDR3 has 14 amino acids. Germline CDR1 and CDR2: SGDLS and YYNGEE. The ends were cut back, 2 bases at V and 4 bases at J, with 10 bases in the middle. CDR3 sequence reads: CASSVSGSYNEQFF. The CDR3 DNA reads TGTGCCAGCAGCGTTAGCGGATCATACAATGAGCAGTTCTTC.

The chain joins TRBV19 to TRBJ1-1; D is possibly TRBD1 (5 bases). The CDR3 consists of 15 residues. The V gene's germline CDR1 is LNHDA and CDR2 SQIVND (reference sequence). The V gene lost 0 bases and the J gene lost 10 bases, with 18 bases spanning the gap. CDR3 residues: CASSIDKEGRVRAFF. In DNA, the CDR3 is TGTGCCAGTAGTATAGATAAAGAAGGCAGGGTTCGAGCTTTCTTT.

The gene calls are TRBV19 and TRBJ1-1; 7 nucleotides match TRBD1. Germline assignment: CDR1 LNHDA and CDR2 SQIVND (reference sequence). This CDR3 has 14 residues. V trimming: 5 bases; J trimming: 0 bases; junction bases outside the gene matches: 3. CDR3 coding DNA: TGTGCCAGTAGTTTACAGGGGCTGAACACTGAAGCTTTCTTT. Translating it yields CASSLQGLNTEAFF. Drawing the rest from reference TRBV19 and TRBJ1-1, the complete variable domain is DGGITQSPKYLFRKEGQNVTLSCEQNLNHDAMYWYRQDPGQGLRLIYYSQIVNDFQKGDIAEGYSVSREKKESFPLTVTSAQKNPTAFYLCASSLQGLNTEAFFGQGTRLTVV.

The CDR3, as DNA: TGCGCCAGCAGCTTGGCCCCCGGGACAGATGAAGCTTTCTTT. Encoded protein: CASSLAPGTDEAFF. The V and J genes are TRBV5-1 and TRBJ1-1; 7 positions agree with TRBD1. Germline V lookup: CDR1 SGHRS, CDR2 YFSETQ. The ends lost 0 bases at V and 7 bases at J; junction bases unmatched: 6. The CDR3 totals 14 residues.

The sample holds a few counts of this clone. This chain connects TRBV6-1 to TRBJ1-1; 8 bases are a match to TRBD1. The V gene end was trimmed by 6 bases and the J gene end by 1 base; junction bases not matched to a gene: 1. Germline V lookup: CDR1 MNHNS, CDR2 SASEGT. The CDR3 is 13 residues long. In DNA form, the CDR3 reads TGTGCCAGCAGAGACAGGGGGAACACTGAAGCTTTCTTT. It is translated as CASRDRGNTEAFF.

The chain is built from TRBV27 and TRBJ1-6; D ambiguous. With 2 bases removed from V and 6 bases from J, the gap between germline ends came to 11 bases. The V gene's germline CDR1 is MNHEY and CDR2 SMNVEV (reference sequence). The CDR3 is made up of 15 amino acids. CDR3 coding DNA: TGTGCCAGCAGTTTAATTCCGCGGTCTAATTCACCCCTCCACTTT. This translates into CASSLIPRSNSPLHF.

This clone was observed a few times. The chain carries TRBV11-3 and TRBJ2-1; TRBD2 aligns across 7 bases. V lost 5 bases and J lost 7; bases outside the gene matches: 14. Germline CDR1 reads SGHNT; CDR2 reads YENEEA. The CDR3 runs to 16 residues. The CDR3 DNA follows: TGTGCCAGCAGCCGGAGAGGGGAGGGCCTTATAAATGAGCAGTTCTTC. Translating gives CASSRRGEGLINEQFF.

The genes are TRBV7-2 and TRBJ2-3, with 8 bases fitting TRBD2. CDR3 size: 14 residues. Germline V gene lookup returns CDR1 SGHTA and CDR2 FQGNSA. With V trimmed by 5 bases and J by 9 bases, 10 bases remained unmatched. CDR3 in amino acids: CASSTRTSLGTQYF. CDR3 in DNA: TGTGCCAGCAGCACCCGGACTAGCCTAGGAACGCAGTATTTT.